The 30 T cell receptor beta chains given below trace back to one sample, sequenced in a study of blood T cells in healthy people across ages (dated by TCRdb to between 2015 and 2016). Library preparation used 5' RACE. The data were produced on an Illumina HiSeq 2500. The second PCR ran for roughly 7 to 11 cycles and used a J-beta primer mix along with a sample-barcoded 5' primer. Clones were called with MiXCR by TCRdb after fastp trimmed the public reads at Q25, and only in-frame beta chains were retained. Rows matching on CDR3 protein sequence are summarized as one entry with the most common DNA and genes. This sample lists some 670,000 distinct CDR3 sequences; more than 45% were detected once. Around an eighth of the sample is in the top ten clones. Sequenced material: blood. The receptor source for this set is a woman over 75 in good health.

This clonotype occurred many times. The chain uses TRBV9 and TRBJ2-3; possibly TRBD2 for D (6 bases). Per the germline V gene, CDR1 is SGDLS and CDR2 is YYNGEE. V lost 3 bases and J lost 6, with 14 bases in between. The CDR3 extends over 14 amino acids. CDR3: CASSAAQRGDTQYF. CDR3 DNA sequence: TGTGCCAGCAGCGCAGCCCAACGGGGGGATACGCAGTATTTT.

The count of this clonotype is one. A much larger clonotype is one base distant, so this may be a read error. The chain joins TRBV12-3 or TRBV12-4 to TRBJ2-7; D is uncertain. The CDR3 spans 14 residues. V was cut by 5 bases and J by 5 bases, with 16 bases left in between. Here the CDR3 DNA reads TGTGCCAGCAGTCGAAATACGGACCCTCACGAGCAGTACTTC. Its protein is CASSRNTDPHEQYF.

V and J are TRBV6-6 and TRBJ1-1; D gene ambiguous. With 8 bases removed from V and 1 base from J, the gap between germline ends came to 14 bases. This CDR3 is 14 amino acids long. Germline loops: CDR1 MNHNY, CDR2 SVGAGI (reference sequence). In DNA, the CDR3 is TGTGCCAGCGGTGAGACACGATCGAACACTGAAGCTTTCTTT. It encodes CASGETRSNTEAFF.

Ten or more counts support this clonotype. The chain couples TRBV20-1 to TRBJ2-1; no definite D call. The CDR3 sequence is 14 residues long. V lost 0 bases and J 7 bases, leaving 13 bases between the germline ends. Germline V gene lookup returns CDR1 DFQATT and CDR2 SNEGSKA (reference sequence). The CDR3 nucleotides read TGCAGTGCTAGAGACCAAAGGCGCAGGAATGAGCAGTTCTTC. Protein: CSARDQRRRNEQFF.

The chain's CDR3 is CASGPTSPYGYTF. The CDR3 DNA is TGTGCTAGTGGTCCGACGAGTCCCTATGGCTACACCTTC. The V call is TRBV12-5, the J call TRBJ1-2, with D hard to call. V lost 5 bases to trimming and J lost 4 bases, with 11 bases between them. This CDR3 contains 13 residues. CDR1 LGHNT and CDR2 FRNRAP come from the germline V gene.

About this clonotype: This could be a read error, since a much larger clone is one nucleotide away. The chain recombines TRBV5-1 with TRBJ2-3; 9 bases are a match to TRBD1. Germline V lookup: CDR1 SGHRS, CDR2 YFSETQ. This CDR3 comprises 16 residues. The CDR3 loop reads CTSGTGRNQDTDTQYF. Here the CDR3 DNA reads TGCACCAGCGGGACAGGGCGGAACCAGGACACAGATACGCAGTATTTT.

The V gene is TRBV9, the J gene TRBJ2-2, with 7 positions matching TRBD2. After removal of 1 base from V and 4 bases from J, the junction contained 1 base not matched to a gene. Looked up from germline, CDR1 is SGDLS and CDR2 is YYNGEE. This CDR3 region has 14 residues. CDR3 protein: CASSVWGGTGELFF. CDR3 nucleotides: TGTGCCAGCAGCGTATGGGGGGGCACCGGGGAGCTGTTTTTT.

Note on this clonotype: A read error may be the cause here, since a much bigger clone is one base away. J is TRBJ2-4 and V is TRBV9; D perhaps matches TRBD2 (5 bases). The CDR3 extends over 15 amino acids. CDR1 and CDR2 (germline): SGDLS, YYNGEE. Written as DNA, the CDR3 is TGTGCCAGCAGCGTAGGTTTTGAAGGAGGCAACATTCGGTACTTC. As protein: CASSVGFEGGNIRYF.

In its sample, this clonotype was seen many times. V gene TRBV7-9 combines with J gene TRBJ2-7, with D unresolved. Per the germline V gene, CDR1 is SEHNR and CDR2 is FQNEAQ (reference sequence). Trimming took 0 bases from V and 0 from J, leaving 6 bases between them. This CDR3 contains 14 residues. The CDR3 sequence is CASSLAESSYEQYF. The DNA for the CDR3 is TGTGCCAGCAGCTTAGCGGAAAGCTCCTACGAGCAGTACTTC.

The gene calls are TRBV5-1 and TRBJ2-7, with 15 bases identical to TRBD2. Germline V gene sequence: CDR1 SGHRS, CDR2 YFSETQ. The CDR3 is 19 amino acids. V lost 4 bases to trimming and J lost 7 bases; unmatched junction nucleotides: 18. CDR3: CASSPTRTSGGASPREQYF. The CDR3 DNA reads as TGCGCCAGCAGCCCTACCCGGACTAGCGGGGGGGCATCTCCGAGAGAGCAGTACTTC.

The rearrangement joins TRBV27 to TRBJ2-3; D is undetermined. V lost 4 bases, J lost 2 bases, and 10 bases lay in between. CDR3 length equals 14 residues. Germline CDR1 is MNHEY and CDR2 is SMNVEV (reference sequence). CDR3 nucleotide sequence: TGTGCCAGCAGTTCTATGGTCTCCACAGATACGCAGTATTTT. Amino acids: CASSSMVSTDTQYF.

This chain uses TRBV6-6 with TRBJ1-5; D perhaps matches TRBD1 (5 bases). CDR3 length: 12 amino acids. V shed 7 bases and J shed 11 bases, with 15 bases lying between them. Germline V gene sequence: CDR1 MNHNY, CDR2 SVGAGI (reference sequence). The CDR3: CASKRGPQAQHF. CDR3 DNA: TGTGCCAGCAAACGGGGCCCCCAGGCCCAGCATTTT.

The gene calls are TRBV27 and TRBJ1-1; 8 bases are a match to TRBD1. The CDR3 totals 15 residues. Germline lookup yields CDR1 MNHEY and CDR2 SMNVEV (reference sequence). V lost 5 bases to trimming and J lost 4 bases; unmatched junction nucleotides: 9. This chain's CDR3 is CASSAQTGVVTEAFF. Written as DNA, the CDR3 is TGTGCCAGCAGTGCCCAGACAGGGGTAGTCACTGAAGCTTTCTTT.

To note about this clonotype: The junction differs from germline at one of its ends, possibly a read error. The genes are TRBV7-2 and TRBJ2-7; 11 nucleotides line up with TRBD2. The CDR3 spans 18 residues. CDR1 SGHTA and CDR2 FQGNSA come from the germline V gene. CDR3 sequence (DNA): TGTGCCAGCACAAACCCGAGGGCTAGCGGGGGGTTACCCTACGAGCAGTGCTTC. Residues: CASTNPRASGGLPYEQCF.

This clonotype showed up many times. This chain connects TRBV4-1 to TRBJ2-5; 7 nucleotides agree with TRBD2. CDR3 length equals 14 residues. V was pared by 0 bases and J by 5 bases, with 3 bases of the junction left unmatched. Germline V gene lookup returns CDR1 MGHRA and CDR2 YSYEKL. The CDR3 region is CASSQDRLAETQYF. The CDR3 region has the DNA TGCGCCAGCAGCCAAGATCGACTAGCCGAGACCCAGTACTTC.

V and J are TRBV12-3 or TRBV12-4 and TRBJ1-2; D is undetermined. V lost 6 bases and J 7 bases, leaving 9 bases between the germline ends. CDR3 size: 11 residues. As DNA, the CDR3 is TGTGCCAGCAGCCCACCTCTTGGCTACACCTTC. This codes for CASSPPLGYTF.

This chain joins TRBV12-3 or TRBV12-4 and TRBJ2-2; the match to TRBD2 covers 9 bases. The V gene end was trimmed by 3 bases and the J gene end by 4 bases; junction bases not matched to a gene: 3. The length of the CDR3 is 15 residues. CDR3 nucleotides: TGTGCCAGCAGTTTTGGTAGCGGGGGCACCGGGGAGCTGTTTTTT. As protein: CASSFGSGGTGELFF.

About this clonotype: A much more abundant neighbour one base away suggests this may be a read error. V and J are TRBV2 and TRBJ2-7; D is undetermined. V was clipped by 1 base and J by 12 bases, with 13 bases between them. CDR3 size: 12 residues. Germline CDR1 is SNHLY and CDR2 is FYNNEI. In DNA form, the CDR3 reads TGTGCCAGCAGTGAAGGGCGGTTTCCACCGTACTTC. The encoded protein is CASSEGRFPPYF.

This clonotype has at least ten counts. CDR3 nucleotide sequence: TGTGCCAGCAGTTTACAGGATCCTGGGGAGCTGTTTTTT. It encodes CASSLQDPGELFF. The V call is TRBV12-3 or TRBV12-4, the J call TRBJ2-2; no reliable D call. This CDR3 is built from 13 residues. Trimming took 2 bases from V and 8 from J, leaving 9 bases between them.

As concerns this clonotype: A much larger clone lies a single base off, so this may be a read error. This chain connects TRBV7-8 to TRBJ2-3; the match to TRBD2 covers 11 bases. Germline V gene sequence: CDR1 SGHVS, CDR2 FQNEAQ. There are 18 residues in the CDR3. CDR3 nucleotide sequence: TGTGCCAGCAGCTTATCCTCTAGCGGGAGGAGGAGGACAGATACGGAGTATTTT. Protein: CASSLSSSGRRRTDTEYF.

A word on this clonotype: A much larger clone differs by one base, so this may be a read error. V is TRBV9 and J is TRBJ1-2; D is unresolved. The CDR3 is made up of 11 amino acids. From germline, CDR1 is SGDLS and CDR2 YYNGEE. The CDR3 sequence is CAGSENYGYTF. For the CDR3, the DNA is TGTGCCGGCAGCGAGAACTATGGCTACACCTTC.

This chain joins TRBV24-1 and TRBJ2-7, with D unclear. The CDR3 has 14 amino acids. The germline V gene has CDR1 KGHDR and CDR2 SFDVKD. V was shortened by 4 bases and J by 5 bases, with 14 bases between the two germline ends. The CDR3 is CATSDRSASNEQYF. The DNA of the CDR3 is TGTGCCACCAGTGACCGATCGGCTTCCAACGAGCAGTACTTC.

As for this clonotype: Compared with germline, one end of the junction differs, possibly owing to a read error. The chain uses TRBV28 and TRBJ2-2; D unclear. The CDR3 contains 14 residues. Germline V gene data show CDR1 as MDHEN and CDR2 as SYDVKM. CDR3 sequence reads: CANSSPAGAGELFF. As DNA, the CDR3 is TGTGCCAACAGTTCACCGGCAGGCGCCGGGGAGCTGTTTTTT.

The genes are TRBV5-1 and TRBJ2-2; D remains unclear. Germline values: CDR1 SGHRS, CDR2 YFSETQ. V was shortened by 0 bases and J by 4 bases, with 10 bases between the two germline ends. The CDR3 is 15 residues long. CDR3 in DNA: TGCGCCAGCAGCTTGGCCCTGGGTCCCACCGGGGAGCTGTTTTTT. It translates to CASSLALGPTGELFF.

Concerning this clonotype: Possible read error: a much larger clone is one base away. V gene TRBV9 combines with J gene TRBJ2-1; D might be TRBD2 (6 bases). Per germline, CDR1 SGDLS and CDR2 YYNGEE. CDR3 length: 12 amino acids. The CDR3 loop reads CEGGVPYNEQFF. In nucleotides, the CDR3 is TGTGAAGGCGGGGTGCCCTACAATGAGCAGTTCTTC. The full variable domain, rest sourced from reference TRBV9 and TRBJ2-1, is DSGVTQTPKHLITATGQRVTLRCSPRSGDLSVYWYQQSLDQGLQFLIQYYNGEERAKGNILERFSAQQFPDLHSELNLSSLELGDSALYFCEGGVPYNEQFFGPGTRLTVL.

This clonotype has ten or more counts. The chain combines TRBV5-1 with TRBJ2-4; 7 nucleotides align to TRBD2. Germline CDR1 SGHRS, CDR2 YFSETQ. This CDR3 comprises 13 residues. V dropped 4 bases and J dropped 10; count of bases not matched to a gene: 8. CDR3 residues: CASSHGLGAIQYF. DNA for the CDR3: TGCGCCAGCAGCCACGGACTAGGCGCAATTCAGTACTTC.

This chain joins TRBV6-5 and TRBJ2-7; possibly TRBD1 or TRBD2 for D (5 bases each). CDR1 and CDR2 (germline): MNHEY, SVGAGI. The CDR3 loop spans 14 amino acids. With 2 bases removed from V and 3 bases from J, the gap between germline ends came to 11 bases. For the CDR3, the DNA is TGTGCCAGCAGTTACGGGCAGGGAGACTACGAGCAGTACTTC. Translation: CASSYGQGDYEQYF.

Concerning this clonotype: This sequence may be a read error, since a much larger clone differs from it by one base. The J gene is TRBJ2-1, the V gene TRBV5-1; 8 bases align to TRBD2. The CDR3 extends over 16 amino acids. The germline CDR1 and CDR2 sequences are SGHRS and YFSETQ. V shed 4 bases and J 0 bases; nucleotides not matched to a gene: 6. CDR3 region: CASSITSGRSYNEQFF. The CDR3 region has the DNA TGCGCCAGCAGCATTACTAGCGGCCGCTCCTACAATGAGCAGTTCTTC.

The rearrangement links TRBV27 to TRBJ2-1, with 8 bases that match TRBD2. With 5 bases clipped from V and 6 bases from J, the junction kept 9 bases outside the gene matches. Germline V gene sequence: CDR1 MNHEY, CDR2 SMNVEV (reference sequence). The CDR3 has 15 amino acids. The CDR3 sequence: CASSHGLAGPNEQFF. The CDR3 bases are TGTGCCAGCAGTCATGGACTAGCCGGGCCCAATGAGCAGTTCTTC.

The chain carries TRBV10-3 and TRBJ2-3; TRBD2 aligns across 9 bases. The V segment lost 6 bases and the J segment 2 bases; nucleotides outside the gene matches: 9. This CDR3 has 16 amino acids. Germline V lookup: CDR1 ENHRY, CDR2 SYGVKD. DNA of the CDR3: TGTGCCATCAGGGCAAGGACTAGCGTTTTCACAGATACGCAGTATTTT. It yields the protein CAIRARTSVFTDTQYF.